The clone carrying this T cell receptor beta chain has at least ten counts. Over 18 months, lack of ophthalmopathy progression marked Graves' hyperthyroidism as stable. Uncontrolled infection, other autoimmune disease, pregnancy or lactation excluded patients. This sample was included in a study of T cells in Graves' hyperthyroidism and ophthalmopathy. V was clipped by 6 bases and J by 2 bases; unmatched bases: 6. In germline, CDR1 is SNHLY, CDR2 FYNNEI. The CDR3 contains 14 residues. The TCR beta CDR3 regions underwent amplification using RNA transcripts as the source. With the HTBI primer set, the TCR CDR3 went through a first round of RT-PCR. TCRdb called the multiplex PCR reads again in MiXCR, with one record for every CDR3 protein. The repertoire has fewer than 900,000 distinct CDR3 sequences, 16% of them found once; the top ten carry under 9.5%.

The J gene is TRBJ2-7, the V gene TRBV2, with 8 positions matching TRBD1. The sequence came from a man younger than 35 with Graves' hyperthyroidism. Specimen: blood. The CDR3 sequence is CASRKGQVTYEQYF. CDR3 nucleotide sequence: TGTGCCAGCAGAAAGGGACAGGTTACCTACGAGCAGTACTTC.